This paragraph covers one T cell receptor (beta chain) sequence. A second PCR of 7 to 11 cycles used a sample-barcoded 5' primer and a J-beta primer mix. The template-switch adaptor, which had 12 random nucleotides, put a tag on each cDNA molecule. In TCRdb, the 5' RACE reads were re-called with MiXCR into one record per CDR3 protein. Of approximately 1.5 million distinct CDR3 sequences in the sample, roughly two fifths were seen once. The extraction recovered at least 6 micrograms of total RNA per sample. The source of the sample is a study of blood T cells in healthy people across ages. Germline V CDR1 and CDR2: MNHNY, SVGAGI (reference sequence). CDR3 length: 12 residues. V lost 7 bases, J lost 3 bases, and 9 bases lay in between.

The V gene is TRBV6-6, the J gene TRBJ1-2; maybe TRBD1 (5 bases). Sequencing used blood. The TCR sequence derives from a young woman in good health. This chain's CDR3 is CASMSRDYGYTF. The CDR3 DNA sequence: TGTGCCAGCATGAGCAGGGACTATGGCTACACCTTC.